These 23 T cell receptor beta chains originate from one sample sequenced in a study of blood T cell repertoires in COVID-19. This table comes from immunoSEQ multiplex PCR, and its TCRdb copy is limited to in-frame clones, with some not included. The sample consists of under 250,000 clones, 82% of them appearing once. Sequencing input: peripheral blood. These receptors came from an elderly woman with acute or convalescent COVID-19.

The chain combines TRBV3-1 (or the pseudogene TRBV3-2) with TRBJ2-7, with D unresolved. Trimming pared 4 bases from V and 6 bases from J, leaving 16 bases between. The CDR3 length is 14 residues. Germline CDR1 LGHDT, CDR2 YNNKEL (reference sequence). The CDR3 region has the DNA TGTGCCAGCAGCCCCGGGTCCTTTTCATCCGAGCAGTACTTC. This sequence encodes CASSPGSFSSEQYF.

This clone came up a few times. This chain uses TRBV27 with TRBJ1-1, with D tentatively TRBD1 (6 bases). The length of the CDR3 is 14 residues. Trimming stripped 2 bases from V and 1 base from J, with 8 bases between. The germline gives CDR1 MNHEY, CDR2 SMNVEV (reference sequence). For the CDR3, the DNA is TGTGCCAGCAGTTTACAGGGGAAGAACACTGAAGCTTTCTTT. This encodes CASSLQGKNTEAFF.

The V and J genes are TRBV7-2 and TRBJ2-3; D unclear. CDR3 length: 15 residues. V dropped 3 bases and J dropped 0 bases, with 10 bases sitting between them. The germline gives CDR1 SGHTA, CDR2 FQGNSA. CDR3 loop: CASSFSRTSTDTQYF. The DNA of the CDR3 is TGTGCCAGCAGCTTTTCCCGTACTAGCACAGATACGCAGTATTTT.

This chain uses TRBV4-2 with TRBJ1-2, with D possibly TRBD1 on 6 matching bases. This CDR3 is built from 13 residues. Germline V CDR1 and CDR2: LGHNA, YNFKEQ. Trimming took 3 bases from V and 2 from J, leaving 7 bases between them. CDR3 bases: TGTGCCAGCAGCCACGGACAGAACTATGGCTACACCTTC. Its protein is CASSHGQNYGYTF.

CDR3 region: CASSRGSRGYTF. The CDR3 DNA reads as TGTGCCAGCAGCCGCGGGTCGCGGGGCTACACCTTC. The gene calls are TRBV7-8 and TRBJ1-2; D is unclear. Germline values: CDR1 SGHVS, CDR2 FQNEAQ. The CDR3 has 12 residues. The germline V and J ends were trimmed by 5 bases and 8 bases, with 12 bases remaining between them.

The chain employs TRBV4-1 and TRBJ1-2; D remains ambiguous. Germline V gives CDR1 MGHRA, CDR2 YSYEKL. Trimming pared 0 bases from V and 2 bases from J, leaving 10 bases between. The CDR3 length is 15 residues. The CDR3, as DNA: TGCGCCAGCAGCCAAGAGGTAATAGTAAACTATGGCTACACCTTC. Encoded protein: CASSQEVIVNYGYTF.

Comments on this clone: The junction does not match germline at one end; this may be a read error. The J gene is TRBJ2-1, the V gene TRBV3-1 (or the pseudogene TRBV3-2); 9 nucleotides match TRBD1. CDR1 LGHDT and CDR2 YNNKEL come from the germline V gene (reference sequence). The CDR3 extends over 16 amino acids. This CDR3 is CASSPRTGVSNNEQLF. In DNA, the CDR3 is TGTGCCAGCAGCCCCAGGACAGGGGTGTCAAACAATGAGCAGCTCTTC.

The rearrangement links TRBV5-4 to TRBJ2-3, with D maybe TRBD1 (6 bases). V was trimmed by 6 bases and J by 4 bases, leaving 15 bases between them. Per the germline V gene, CDR1 is SGHNT and CDR2 is YYREEE (reference sequence). This CDR3 spans 14 amino acids. CDR3 in amino acids: CASNRDGFSDTQYF. In DNA, the CDR3 is TGTGCCAGCAACAGGGACGGATTTTCAGATACGCAGTATTTT. Full variable domain (remainder filled in from reference TRBV5-4 and TRBJ2-3): ETGVTQSPTHLIKTRGQQVTLRCSSQSGHNTVSWYQQALGQGPQFIFQYYREEENGRGNFPPRFSGLQFPNYSSELNVNALELDDSALYLCASNRDGFSDTQYFGPGTRLTVL.

V usage is TRBV9 and J usage is TRBJ2-7; 10 bases fit TRBD1. Germline CDR1 is SGDLS and CDR2 is YYNGEE. CDR3 length equals 18 residues. Trimming took 0 bases from V and 2 from J; bases not matched to a gene: 11. The CDR3 DNA is TGTGCCAGCAGCGTAGCACAAAACCCGGGACAGGGGCCCTACGAGCAGTACTTC. Translating gives CASSVAQNPGQGPYEQYF.

This clone was seen more than once but under ten times. The rearrangement links TRBV7-2 to TRBJ2-2; 7 bases match TRBD2. This CDR3 has 15 amino acids. Germline values: CDR1 SGHTA, CDR2 FQGNSA. Trimming took 4 bases from V and 6 from J; bases not matched to a gene: 8. The CDR3, as DNA: TGTGCCAGCAGCTCCCAGCGGGGAATGGCCGGGGAGCTGTTTTTT. This gives the protein CASSSQRGMAGELFF.

The CDR3 bases are TGTGCCAGCAGCTTGAACAGGCGAAGTATGAACACTGAAGCTTTCTTT. It encodes CASSLNRRSMNTEAFF. The chain links TRBV5-4 to TRBJ1-1, with TRBD1 as a possible D gene (5 bases). V lost 1 base, J lost 0 bases, and 13 bases lay in between. CDR3 size: 16 residues. Germline V gene data show CDR1 as SGHNT and CDR2 as YYREEE (reference sequence).

This clone was seen a few times. This chain connects TRBV4-2 to TRBJ2-1; the match to TRBD2 covers 10 bases. V shed 3 bases, J shed 4 bases, and the junction held 12 bases outside the gene matches. The germline V gene encodes CDR1 LGHNA and CDR2 YNFKEQ. This CDR3 region has 18 residues. The DNA for the CDR3 is TGTGCCAGCAGCCACTCTGTACACGGACTAGCGGATTACAATGAGCAGTTCTTC. As protein: CASSHSVHGLADYNEQFF.

The genes are TRBV6-5 and TRBJ2-5, with D perhaps TRBD2 (6 bases). There are 15 residues in the CDR3. The ends were cut back, 8 bases at V and 5 bases at J, with 21 bases in the middle. Germline V gives CDR1 MNHEY, CDR2 SVGAGI. In DNA form, the CDR3 reads TGTGCCAGCGTAATGGGACTCCCCATACCTGAGACCCAGTACTTC. This gives the protein CASVMGLPIPETQYF.

This clone has a handful of counts. The chain couples TRBV6-5 to TRBJ1-5; D uncertain. Trimming shortened V by 2 bases and J by 3 bases, and 5 bases separated the two germline ends. Germline V lookup: CDR1 MNHEY, CDR2 SVGAGI. CDR3 length: 13 amino acids. CDR3 DNA sequence: TGTGCCAGCAGTTACAGCCACAATCAGCCCCAGCATTTT. It yields the protein CASSYSHNQPQHF.

The chain has TRBV2 and TRBJ1-3; TRBD1 agrees at 8 bases. Trimming at V came to 6 bases and at J to 0 bases, leaving 10 bases not matched to a gene. The germline gives CDR1 SNHLY, CDR2 FYNNEI. The CDR3 extends over 17 amino acids. The CDR3 DNA is TGTGCCAGCAGCGCCCAAGGGACAGGCAACTCTGGAAACACCATATATTTT. It codes for CASSAQGTGNSGNTIYF.

The chain has TRBV30 and TRBJ1-4; TRBD1 might be the D (6 bases). V gave up 2 bases and J gave up 4 bases, with 17 bases separating them. Germline V gene data show CDR1 as GTSNPN and CDR2 as SVGIG (reference sequence). This CDR3 contains 16 residues. CDR3 loop: CAWSQGRKWVNEKLFF. As DNA, the CDR3 is TGTGCCTGGAGTCAGGGGCGCAAGTGGGTTAATGAAAAACTGTTTTTT.

The CDR3 reads CASNLGAGDTGELFF. Here the CDR3 DNA reads TGTGCCAGCAACCTAGGGGCAGGGGACACCGGGGAGCTGTTTTTT. The chain couples TRBV9 to TRBJ2-2; perhaps TRBD1 as D (6 bases). The CDR3 length is 15 residues. CDR1 is SGDLS, CDR2 YYNGEE, per germline. V lost 6 bases and J 3 bases, leaving 15 bases between the germline ends.

The rearrangement links TRBV24-1 to TRBJ2-2, with D perhaps TRBD2 (6 bases). The CDR3 has 15 residues. CDR1 KGHDR and CDR2 SFDVKD come from the germline V gene. Trimming stripped 4 bases from V and 0 bases from J, with 8 bases between. The CDR3 DNA is TGTGCCACCAGTGAGGGGGGTTCGAACACCGGGGAGCTGTTTTTT. The encoded protein is CATSEGGSNTGELFF.

The J gene is TRBJ1-5, the V gene TRBV7-6, with unresolved D. The V gene's germline CDR1 is SGHVS and CDR2 FNYEAQ. V lost 2 bases to trimming and J lost 4 bases, with 6 bases between them. The CDR3 totals 13 residues. The chain's CDR3 is CASSLSDNQPQHF. DNA of the CDR3: TGTGCCAGCAGCTTATCAGATAATCAGCCCCAGCATTTT.

This sequence joins TRBV6-2 or TRBV6-3 and TRBJ2-2; 11 positions agree with TRBD2. V dropped 3 bases and J dropped 2; count of bases not matched to a gene: 5. CDR3 length: 17 residues. Germline-derived CDR1 and CDR2 are MNHEY and SVGEGT. The CDR3 reads CASSYPSGGINTGELFF. The CDR3 coding sequence is TGTGCCAGCAGTTATCCTAGCGGGGGGATTAACACCGGGGAGCTGTTTTTT.

The chain combines TRBV15 with TRBJ2-2, with TRBD2 identical over 9 bases. CDR1 and CDR2 from the germline V gene are LNHNV and YYDKDF (reference sequence). CDR3 length: 15 residues. J gave up 7 bases and V 5 bases, and 8 bases lay outside the gene matches. CDR3 sequence (DNA): TGTGCCACCAGCCCTCGGACTAGCGCTAACGGGGAGCTGTTTTTT. Protein: CATSPRTSANGELFF.

The rearrangement joins TRBV7-9 to TRBJ2-5, with D possibly TRBD2 on 7 matching bases. There are 16 residues in the CDR3. With 4 bases removed from V and 5 bases from J, the gap between germline ends came to 20 bases. Germline CDR1 is SEHNR and CDR2 is FQNEAQ (reference sequence). In nucleotides, the CDR3 is TGTGCCAGCAGCTCTGCACTTGGGGGGGCTAAGGAGACCCAGTACTTC. Its translation is CASSSALGGAKETQYF.

The gene calls are TRBV28 and TRBJ1-5; a possible D gene is TRBD1 (5 bases). The CDR3 is made up of 15 amino acids. CDR1 and CDR2 (germline): MDHEN, SYDVKM. Trimming cost V 7 bases and J 6 bases, with 19 bases left between them. This CDR3 reads CASTVGWGVGQPQHF. In DNA form, the CDR3 reads TGTGCCAGCACAGTCGGTTGGGGGGTCGGTCAGCCCCAGCATTTT.